This TCR beta chain was found in a study of T cell clonality in common variable immunodeficiency. Whole-study results and caveats: Fewer deletions and N-nucleotide insertions were reportedly seen in common variable immunodeficiency TCR beta sequences.

CVID subjects had received replacement immunoglobulin for at least one year. The CDR3 is made up of 12 amino acids. Germline loops: CDR1 SQVTM, CDR2 ANQGSEA. V lost 5 bases to trimming and J lost 4 bases, with 12 bases between them. This clone was seen repeatedly, ten times or more. Its antigen is currently unknown. The sequence runs out 3 residues before the end of the CDR3; the remainder is reconstructed from the germline J gene. Data came from immunoSEQ multiplex PCR; TCRdb stores just in-frame clones and leaves some out. This sample has about 20,000 clones, each found more than once. What was sequenced was peripheral blood mononuclear cells. The clonotype comes from a human donor with common variable immunodeficiency. The rearrangement links TRBV29-1 to TRBJ2-7; a weak D match, TRBD2 (6 bases). The CDR3 protein is CSVSSGAYEQYF. Incomplete CDR3 DNA: TGCAGCGTTAGTAGCGGTGCGTACGAG.